This T cell receptor beta chain derives from a study of identical twins. Notes on the study in general: Modelling underestimated the level of out-of-frame TCR alpha sharing observed in monozygotic twins.

TCRdb re-called the 5' RACE reads through MiXCR, storing one row per CDR3 protein. The table includes roughly 1,500,000 distinct CDR3 sequences, under 35% detected once. All of the donors were Caucasians in good health. This CDR3 is built from 14 residues. Trimming pared 0 bases from V and 7 bases from J, leaving 14 bases between. Germline V gene sequence: CDR1 SGHRS, CDR2 YFSETQ. This clonotype was seen a handful of times. Antigen specificity is unknown. This sequence joins TRBV5-1 and TRBJ2-7; unclear D gene. Sequenced input: cord blood. This receptor was obtained from a newborn girl in good health. The CDR3 loop is CASSLVLRRSEQYF. The CDR3 region has the DNA TGCGCCAGCAGCTTGGTACTTAGACGCTCAGAGCAGTACTTC.